A selection of T cell receptor beta chains follows, all from one sample in a study of cytomegalovirus exposure and HLA in healthy donors. Repertoires were generated with immunoSEQ multiplex PCR, while TCRdb's copy carries only in-frame clones and drops some. This sample has 90,000 to 150,000 clones, with about 60% found just once. The sample was PBMCs. These TCRs come from a man in his forties in good health and CMV-seropositive. The CDR3 runs from the conserved cysteine through the conserved F or W. Fields, in order: clone size, V gene, CDR3 length, J gene, D gene, CDR3 DNA, CDR3 protein. A D gene is named only where the DNA matches it firmly. Part of the rows lack a size; the others show once, few, many or a class for expanded clones.

.	TRBV2	11	TRBJ1-1	.	TGTGCCAGCAGTTACTTCACTGAAGCTTTCTTT	CASSYFTEAFF
.	TRBV7-2	15	TRBJ1-2	.	TGTGCCAGCAGCTTAGAGACAGTGAGAAGGAATGGCTACACCTTC	CASSLETVRRNGYTF
few	TRBV11-2	15	TRBJ2-7	.	TGTGCCAGCAGCTTCAATCGGGACTCCTCCTACGAGCAGTACTTC	CASSFNRDSSYEQYF
.	TRBV19	17	TRBJ2-1	TRBD2	TGTGCCAGTAGTATTGTTAGCGGGCCTTTCTCCTACAATGAGCAGTTCTTC	CASSIVSGPFSYNEQFF
.	TRBV19	15	TRBJ2-1	TRBD1	TGTGCCAGTAGTCTGGGACAGGGGGCTTGGAATGAGCAGTTCTTC	CASSLGQGAWNEQFF
.	TRBV7-3	13	TRBJ2-2	.	TGTGCCAGCAGCTCCGATAGTGTGGGGGAGCTGTTTTTT	CASSSDSVGELFF
.	TRBV6-5	13	TRBJ1-2	.	TGTGCCAGCAGTTACGTCAGAAACTATGGCTACACCTTC	CASSYVRNYGYTF
.	TRBV6-6	16	TRBJ2-2	TRBD2	TGTGCCAGCAGGGGGACTAGCGGGACGAACACCGGGGAGCTGTTTTTT	CASRGTSGTNTGELFF
.	TRBV7-9	13	TRBJ2-7	TRBD1	TGTGCCAGCAGCCGGACAGGGGGCTTCGAGCAGTACTTC	CASSRTGGFEQYF
.	TRBV7-3	17	TRBJ1-1	.	TGTGCCAGCAGCTCCCAAGGAGGGGGGGGCGCGTACACTGAAGCTTTCTTT	CASSSQGGGGAYTEAFF
.	TRBV19	13	TRBJ1-1	TRBD1	TGTGCCAGTAGTCGGGACAGGATATTTGAAGCTTTCTTT	CASSRDRIFEAFF
.	TRBV2	21	TRBJ2-6	TRBD2	TGTGCCAGCAGGGGGACGCCTGGGACTAGCGGGGGGGCCACTGGGGCCAACGTCCTGACTTTC	CASRGTPGTSGGATGANVLTF
few	TRBV4-2	13	TRBJ1-2	.	TGTGCCAGCAGCAGCGGAGCTAACTATGGCTACACCTTC	CASSSGANYGYTF
.	TRBV19	15	TRBJ1-4	TRBD1	TGTGCCAGTACTCCCTCCCGGACAGGGGCTGAAAAACTGTTTTTT	CASTPSRTGAEKLFF
.	TRBV19	15	TRBJ2-1	TRBD2	TGTGCCAGTAGGGAGACTAGCGGGGGGGCCTATGAGCAGTTCTTC	CASRETSGGAYEQFF
.	TRBV2	16	TRBJ1-1	.	TGTGCCAGCAGGGAGGGTTCATGGCTGGGAGGTACTGAAGCTTTCTTT	CASREGSWLGGTEAFF
.	TRBV6-1	12	TRBJ2-2	TRBD2	TGTGCCAGCAGAGGACTAGGCGGGGAGCTGTTTTTT	CASRGLGGELFF
few	TRBV4-2	13	TRBJ1-5	.	TGTGCCAGCAATTGGGGAGCCGATCAGCCCCAGCATTTT	CASNWGADQPQHF
.	TRBV11-2	15	TRBJ1-2	.	TGTGCCAGCAGCTTTCTAGACAGTCCTTCAGTCGGCTACACCTTC	CASSFLDSPSVGYTF
few	TRBV5-6	15	TRBJ1-2	.	TGTGCCAGCAGCACCTTTTGGACAGATCCCTATGGCTACACCTTC	CASSTFWTDPYGYTF
.	TRBV28	13	TRBJ2-3	TRBD1	TGTGCCGGACTGGACAGGGGAACAGATACGCAGTATTTT	CAGLDRGTDTQYF
.	TRBV2	14	TRBJ2-5	.	TGTGCCAGCAGTGGTGCAGCGGGCGGGGAGACCCAGTACTTC	CASSGAAGGETQYF
.	TRBV4-3	13	TRBJ2-1	.	TGCGCCAGCAGCCAACAGAATGACAATGAGCAGTTCTTC	CASSQQNDNEQFF
.	TRBV2	15	TRBJ2-3	.	TGTGCCAGCAGTGGCGGCGGGGTCAGCACAGATACGCAGTATTTT	CASSGGGVSTDTQYF